This T cell receptor beta chain was sequenced in a study of cytomegalovirus exposure and HLA in healthy donors. Whole-study findings and limits: In a later analysis, TCR association rates varied by HLA locus: DRB1 most, HLA-C fewest. A prior analysis recorded that most TCR beta V segments were productive about 87% or about 30% of the time. As a later analysis showed, a missense DCLRE1C variant was linked to trimming of TCR beta V- and J-genes.

The V segment lost 2 bases and the J segment 6 bases; nucleotides outside the gene matches: 2. Germline loops: CDR1 MNHEY, CDR2 SMNVEV (reference sequence). This CDR3 contains 15 residues. As regards this clone: What it binds is not known.

Both 60 Vbeta primers and 13 Jbeta primers went into the PCR. Authors' data handling: Later, 65 million to 85 million unique TCR beta chains were counted in an analysis, and around 11 million of them were shared. Assay: immunoSEQ multiplex PCR; the TCRdb copy retains only in-frame clones and omits some. V and J calls and clone size come straight from that table; D and trimming were deduced from the DNA. The sample consists of some 120,000 clones, over 60% of them appearing once. The sequence was obtained from a female donor in good health and CMV-seronegative. V is TRBV27 and J is TRBJ2-1; 12 nucleotides align to TRBD2. The specimen sequenced was PBMCs. This CDR3 is CASSLLAGGPNEQFF. CDR3 nucleotides: TGTGCCAGCAGTTTACTAGCGGGAGGGCCCAATGAGCAGTTCTTC.